The 7 T cell receptor beta chains in this list originate from one sample, sequenced in a study of low-dose radiotherapy and immunotherapy resistance in tumors. Alpha- and beta-chain coverage of first-strand cDNA came from TRAV- and TRBV-specific primers. Both a constant-region primer and a V-primer adapter served to amplify TCRs across 15 to 25 PCR cycles. TCRdb called the reads again in MiXCR, with one record for every CDR3 protein. The sample lists tens of thousands of distinct CDR3 sequences; more than 8% were seen once. Time point given: before trial treatment. The specimen comprised PBMCs, sampled before treatment. These receptors came from a male donor with prostate cancer.

This clonotype was recorded many times. The chain couples TRBV7-9 to TRBJ2-7, with 13 bases identical to TRBD2. Per the germline V gene, CDR1 is SEHNR and CDR2 is FQNEAQ (reference sequence). This CDR3 comprises 13 residues. The V and J ends lost 8 bases and 5 bases, in that order; junction bases with no gene match: 3. CDR3 protein: CASGTSGINEQYF. DNA for the CDR3: TGTGCCAGCGGGACTAGCGGGATAAACGAGCAGTACTTC.

This clonotype was seen repeatedly, ten times or more. The J gene is TRBJ1-4, the V gene TRBV7-2; the match to TRBD1 covers 8 bases. Germline V lookup: CDR1 SGHTA, CDR2 FQGNSA. The J segment lost 7 bases and the V segment lost 5 bases, leaving 6 bases of the junction unmatched. The CDR3 sequence is 14 residues long. The DNA for the CDR3 is TGTGCCAGCAGCATGACAGGGGTGCTTGAAAAACTGTTTTTT. It encodes CASSMTGVLEKLFF.

This clonotype was recorded at least ten times. V is TRBV6-6 and J is TRBJ2-1, with TRBD1 matching over 8 bases. The CDR3 is made up of 16 amino acids. J gave up 6 bases and V 4 bases, and 11 bases lay outside the gene matches. Germline V lookup: CDR1 MNHNY, CDR2 SVGAGI (reference sequence). CDR3 sequence (DNA): TGTGCCAGCAGTTCCTACCAAGGGACAGGTGGCAATGAGCAGTTCTTC. Its translation: CASSSYQGTGGNEQFF.

Of note for this clonotype: This likely stems from a read error, as it lies one base from a far larger clone. As the CDR3 is not closed by the conserved phenylalanine or tryptophan, this likely results from a read error. This rearrangement joins TRBV27 to TRBJ2-7, with 7 bases that match TRBD1. Looked up from germline, CDR1 is MNHEY and CDR2 is SMNVEV (reference sequence). Trimming removed 8 bases from V and 6 bases from J; junction bases left unmatched: 10. This CDR3 is built from 13 residues. The CDR3, as DNA: TGTGCCAGCCGGAGACAGGGTTCGGCCGAGCAGTACTCC. Its translation is CASRRQGSAEQYS.

This clonotype showed up many times. The chain employs TRBV9 and TRBJ2-7; D remains ambiguous. The CDR3 runs to 13 residues. Germline V CDR1 and CDR2: SGDLS, YYNGEE. Trimming removed 4 bases at V and 5 bases at J, with 13 bases between. The CDR3 sequence: CASSPPGAHEQYF. CDR3 coding DNA: TGTGCCAGCAGCCCCCCGGGTGCCCACGAGCAGTACTTC.

In its sample, this clonotype was seen a few times. The chain is built from TRBV5-4 and TRBJ2-6; 7 nucleotides match TRBD1. Unmatched junction bases numbered 6, after V lost 5 bases and J lost 4 bases. This CDR3 spans 15 amino acids. Germline V lookup: CDR1 SGHNT, CDR2 YYREEE (reference sequence). The CDR3 region is CASRQTGTGANVLTF. The CDR3 DNA sequence: TGTGCCAGCAGGCAGACAGGGACCGGGGCCAACGTCCTGACTTTC.

This clonotype was recorded at least ten times. CDR3 loop: CASSLPGQRTEAFF. The CDR3 bases are TGTGCCAGCAGTCTTCCGGGACAGCGGACTGAAGCTTTCTTT. The rearrangement joins TRBV27 to TRBJ1-1, with TRBD1 identical over 7 bases. The CDR3 has 14 amino acids. The V and J ends lost 5 bases and 5 bases, in that order; junction bases with no gene match: 8. Germline lookup yields CDR1 MNHEY and CDR2 SMNVEV (reference sequence).